These 18 T cell receptor beta chains were all obtained from the same sample, sequenced in a study of sequential checkpoint blockade in melanoma. TCRdb's copy holds only in-frame clones and misses some; the assay was immunoSEQ multiplex PCR. Of around 34,000 clones listed, under 90% were seen once; the top ten hold about 17%. Treatment specified: randomized to nivolumab then ipilimumab (arm A) or the reverse (arm B). The specimen comprised CD8+ T cells sorted from blood (inferred from file names), sampled from a patient given nivolumab and ipilimumab in sequence. The receptor set was obtained from a human donor with melanoma.

The chain has TRBV9 and TRBJ2-5; TRBD2 matches at 7 bases. CDR1 SGDLS and CDR2 YYNGEE come from the germline V gene. The CDR3 sequence is 14 residues long. The V segment lost 3 bases and the J segment 5 bases; nucleotides outside the gene matches: 7. The CDR3 protein is CASSALGGRETQYF. CDR3 sequence (DNA): TGTGCCAGCAGCGCCCTCGGGGGGAGGGAGACCCAGTACTTC.

The rearrangement uses TRBV6-5 and TRBJ1-1; no reliable D call. With 4 bases removed from V and 0 bases from J, the gap between germline ends came to 12 bases. The CDR3 spans 15 residues. Germline values: CDR1 MNHEY, CDR2 SVGAGI. The CDR3 sequence: CASSFRETLNTEAFF. For the CDR3, the DNA is TGTGCCAGCAGTTTCCGGGAAACCCTGAACACTGAAGCTTTCTTT.

CDR3 protein: CASSPDYPYEQYF. CDR3 DNA: TGTGCCAGCAGCCCGGACTATCCCTACGAGCAGTACTTC. The V and J genes are TRBV27 and TRBJ2-7; TRBD2 might be the D (6 bases). V dropped 6 bases and J dropped 2 bases, with 11 bases sitting between them. The CDR3 consists of 13 residues. CDR1 and CDR2 from the germline V gene are MNHEY and SMNVEV (reference sequence).

The chain carries TRBV5-1 and TRBJ1-1; no clear D gene. Trimming shortened V by 2 bases and J by 8 bases, and 13 bases separated the two germline ends. Germline lookup yields CDR1 SGHRS and CDR2 YFSETQ. The CDR3 totals 13 residues. CDR3 amino acids: CASSFHTGPEAFF. CDR3 bases: TGCGCCAGCAGCTTCCATACTGGGCCAGAAGCTTTCTTT.

This sequence joins TRBV5-1 and TRBJ1-2; 8 positions agree with TRBD1. V dropped 4 bases and J dropped 5; count of bases not matched to a gene: 4. This CDR3 spans 13 amino acids. Germline CDR1 is SGHRS and CDR2 is YFSETQ. CDR3 loop: CASSPRTGYGYTF. Written as DNA, the CDR3 is TGCGCCAGCAGCCCAAGGACAGGGTATGGCTACACCTTC. Filled out from reference TRBV5-1 and TRBJ1-2, the complete variable domain reads KAGVTQTPRYLIKTRGQQVTLSCSPISGHRSVSWYQQTPGQGLQFLFEYFSETQRNKGNFPGRFSGRQFSNSRSEMNVSTLELGDSALYLCASSPRTGYGYTFGSGTRLTVV.

This chain connects TRBV7-9 to TRBJ2-3; 8 bases fit TRBD2. Germline trimming cut 5 bases from V and 5 bases from J; bases unmatched to any gene: 9. The CDR3 consists of 15 residues. Germline loops: CDR1 SEHNR, CDR2 FQNEAQ (reference sequence). The CDR3 DNA sequence: TGTGCCAGCAGCGCGGGACTAGTTGAAGTAGATACGCAGTATTTT. Amino acids: CASSAGLVEVDTQYF.

The rearrangement joins TRBV18 to TRBJ1-1, with TRBD1 as a possible D gene (6 bases). The V gene's germline CDR1 is KGHSH and CDR2 LQKENI. The CDR3 is 12 residues long. The V gene lost 6 bases and the J gene lost 5 bases, with 10 bases spanning the gap. The DNA for the CDR3 is TGTGCCAGCTCCCCTCAGGGGACTGAAGCTTTCTTT. Protein sequence: CASSPQGTEAFF.

This clone came up once. The rearrangement uses TRBV4-3 and TRBJ2-1; TRBD1 agrees at 9 bases. Germline loops: CDR1 LGHNA, CDR2 YSLEER. Trimming removed 4 bases from V and 2 bases from J; junction bases left unmatched: 6. This CDR3 spans 16 amino acids. The CDR3 reads CASSPTGGIPYNEQFF. The CDR3 region has the DNA TGCGCCAGCAGCCCGACAGGGGGGATCCCCTACAATGAGCAGTTCTTC.

The rearrangement joins TRBV7-8 to TRBJ1-1; D gene uncertain. Germline values: CDR1 SGHVS, CDR2 FQNEAQ. The CDR3 runs 17 residues. Trimming shortened V by 1 base and J by 2 bases, and 17 bases separated the two germline ends. The CDR3 here is CASSLGIGVALNTEAFF. The CDR3 region has the DNA TGTGCCAGCAGCTTAGGGATCGGGGTCGCCCTCAACACTGAAGCTTTCTTT.

This clone is large. The chain joins TRBV4-1 to TRBJ2-4, with TRBD1 as a possible D gene (5 bases). The CDR3 spans 15 residues. Germline V gene lookup returns CDR1 MGHRA and CDR2 YSYEKL. Trimming stripped 0 bases from V and 1 base from J, with 7 bases between. The CDR3 coding sequence is TGCGCCAGCAGCCAAGACCCAGGGGCCAAAAACATTCAGTACTTC. Protein sequence: CASSQDPGAKNIQYF.

This chain connects TRBV27 to TRBJ1-5; D not resolved. V lost 8 bases, J lost 7 bases, and 9 bases lay in between. The CDR3 totals 11 residues. CDR1 and CDR2 (germline): MNHEY, SMNVEV (reference sequence). CDR3 sequence reads: CASGLNQPQHF. Here the CDR3 DNA reads TGTGCCAGCGGCCTTAACCAGCCCCAGCATTTT.

This chain connects TRBV5-1 to TRBJ1-1; D perhaps matches TRBD1 (6 bases). The CDR3 spans 14 residues. V gave up 4 bases and J gave up 4 bases, with 14 bases separating them. Looked up from germline, CDR1 is SGHRS and CDR2 is YFSETQ. The CDR3, as DNA: TGCGCCAGCAGCACAGGGCATAAAAGCACTGAAGCTTTCTTT. This sequence encodes CASSTGHKSTEAFF. Full variable domain (missing parts from reference TRBV5-1 and TRBJ1-1): KAGVTQTPRYLIKTRGQQVTLSCSPISGHRSVSWYQQTPGQGLQFLFEYFSETQRNKGNFPGRFSGRQFSNSRSEMNVSTLELGDSALYLCASSTGHKSTEAFFGQGTRLTVV.

V and J are TRBV5-1 and TRBJ1-1; D unresolved. This CDR3 has 15 residues. Germline loops: CDR1 SGHRS, CDR2 YFSETQ. Trimming removed 0 bases from V and 3 bases from J, with 12 bases in between. CDR3 sequence (DNA): TGCGCCAGCAGCTTGGATGGGAGAAAGGACACTGAAGCTTTCTTT. The encoded protein is CASSLDGRKDTEAFF.

Only a few counts were recorded for this clone. The CDR3: CASSLLGAGVNEQFF. CDR3 coding DNA: TGTGCCAGCAGCTTACTGGGGGCGGGGGTGAATGAGCAGTTCTTC. This chain links TRBV7-3 with TRBJ2-1; a possible D gene is TRBD2 (7 bases). The CDR3 runs 15 residues. In germline, CDR1 is SGHTA, CDR2 FQGTGA. Trimming shortened V by 2 bases and J by 7 bases, and 15 bases separated the two germline ends.

The V and J genes are TRBV5-1 and TRBJ2-5; 10 bases are shared with TRBD2. The end of the DNA fits TRBJ2-7 better, so the J call may be wrong. Germline lookup yields CDR1 SGHRS and CDR2 YFSETQ. This CDR3 comprises 15 residues. CDR3 nucleotide sequence: TGCGCCAGCAGCGTCGGACTAGCGGTTACCTACGAGCAGTACTTC. Translated: CASSVGLAVTYEQYF.

CDR3 region: CASSFSPRQVLIGELFF. The CDR3, as DNA: TGTGCCAGCAGTTTCTCTCCCCGGCAGGTGTTGATCGGGGAGCTGTTTTTT. The chain combines TRBV27 with TRBJ2-2, with no clear D. Deletions cut 3 bases from V and 7 bases from J, with 21 bases between. The CDR3 contains 17 residues. Germline CDR1 and CDR2: MNHEY and SMNVEV (reference sequence).

The rearrangement joins TRBV30 to TRBJ2-1; 12 bases are a match to TRBD2. Per the germline V gene, CDR1 is GTSNPN and CDR2 is SVGIG (reference sequence). V was clipped by 5 bases and J by 8 bases; unmatched bases: 10. The CDR3 extends over 15 amino acids. CDR3 loop: CAWARTSGISDEQFF. The CDR3 coding sequence is TGTGCCTGGGCTCGGACTAGCGGGATTTCCGATGAGCAGTTCTTC.

V and J are TRBV5-1 and TRBJ1-2, with TRBD1 matching over 7 bases. Germline V gene data show CDR1 as SGHRS and CDR2 as YFSETQ. This CDR3 spans 14 amino acids. The V segment lost 4 bases and the J segment 7 bases; nucleotides outside the gene matches: 10. CDR3 region: CASSNRQGRGGYTF. CDR3 DNA: TGCGCCAGCAGCAACCGACAGGGTCGGGGTGGCTACACCTTC.